The entry that follows covers one T cell receptor beta chain sequence. This sample is part of a study of control samples from healthy donors and cancer patients. The table came from immunoSEQ multiplex PCR; TCRdb's copy has only in-frame clones and leaves some out. This table holds roughly 100,000 clones, roughly 90% found once. The sequence was obtained from a woman in her twenties or thirties in good health. The sequencing sample was made of blood.

The CDR3 DNA follows: TGTGCCAGCAGCCGGGACAGGGTGGGCTCCTACGAGCAGTACTTC. Translation gives CASSRDRVGSYEQYF. The chain combines TRBV7-2 with TRBJ2-7, with 9 bases fitting TRBD1. The CDR3 has 15 amino acids. After removal of 5 bases from V and 0 bases from J, the junction contained 5 bases not matched to a gene. The germline gives CDR1 SGHTA, CDR2 FQGNSA.